Shown below are 15 T cell receptor beta chains from a single sample sequenced in a study of spatial heterogeneity in lung cancer (dated by TCRdb to about 2019). Library creation used 5' RACE. The sample was run on a NextSeq 500. The raw public data were reprocessed by TCRdb itself: fastp quality trimming at Q25, MiXCR clonotype calling, in-frame beta chains only. Rows with one shared CDR3 protein collapse into an entry with the most common genes and DNA. The sample includes 10,000 to 11,000 distinct CDR3 sequences, with around 22% observed a single time. The ten top clones hold 25% to 35% of the sample. Per the publication, the time point label means: sample taken at primary tumor resection. Whole RNA extracted from tumor and nontumor lung tissue, or from cryopreserved PBMC samples, was used for TCR sequencing without cell sorting. The specimen comprised PBMCs, sampled at surgery. Receptor source: a female donor with early-stage non-small cell lung cancer.

The chain links TRBV6-2 or TRBV6-3 to TRBJ2-1; 10 positions match TRBD1. V lost 5 bases and J lost 8; bases outside the gene matches: 6. Per germline, CDR1 MNHEY and CDR2 SVGEGT. The CDR3 is 14 residues long. CDR3: CASSTGTGVDEQFF. Written as DNA, the CDR3 is TGTGCCAGCAGTACCGGGACAGGGGTAGATGAGCAGTTCTTC.

Remarks on this clonotype: This may come from a read error, since a much larger clone is one base off. The J gene is TRBJ2-7, the V gene TRBV12-5; TRBD1 or TRBD2 may be the D gene (6 bases each). CDR3 size: 13 residues. Germline CDR1 and CDR2: LGHNT and FRNRAP. CDR3 nucleotide sequence: TGTGCTAGGGGTTTAGGGGGGTCCTACGAGCAGTACTTC. The encoded protein is CARGLGGSYEQYF.

This clonotype ranks as medium-sized. The rearrangement uses TRBV11-2 and TRBJ1-1; perhaps TRBD1 as D (5 bases). Germline CDR1 reads SGHAT; CDR2 reads FQNNGV. This CDR3 is built from 15 residues. The V and J ends lost 1 base and 11 bases respectively, with 20 bases between them. In DNA, the CDR3 is TGTGCCAGCAGCTTAGGCGGGTCGGGGCGAGGTGACGCTTTCTTT. Translating gives CASSLGGSGRGDAFF. Filled out from reference TRBV11-2 and TRBJ1-1, the complete variable domain reads EAGVAQSPRYKIIEKRQSVAFWCNPISGHATLYWYQQILGQGPKLLIQFQNNGVVDDSQLPKDRFSAERLKGVDSTLKIQPAKLEDSAVYLCASSLGGSGRGDAFFGQGTRLTVV.

This clonotype was found a few times. The chain carries TRBV5-4 and TRBJ2-3, with D possibly matching TRBD2 (5 bases). Trimming removed 6 bases at V and 0 bases at J, with 11 bases between. Germline V gene lookup returns CDR1 SGHNT and CDR2 YYREEE (reference sequence). The CDR3 consists of 14 residues. The chain's CDR3 is CASTLRTSTDTQYF. CDR3 nucleotides: TGTGCCAGCACCCTTAGGACTAGCACAGATACGCAGTATTTT.

This clonotype showed up just a few times. The chain employs TRBV11-2 and TRBJ2-4; TRBD1 matches at 8 bases. The CDR3 contains 18 residues. Germline V gives CDR1 SGHAT, CDR2 FQNNGV. Trimming cost V 5 bases and J 1 base; bases outside gene matches: 13. The CDR3 region is CASSGGTGPQLAKNIQYF. CDR3 sequence (DNA): TGTGCCAGCAGCGGAGGGACAGGACCCCAGCTGGCCAAAAACATTCAGTACTTC. The whole variable domain, remainder taken from reference TRBV11-2 and TRBJ2-4, is EAGVAQSPRYKIIEKRQSVAFWCNPISGHATLYWYQQILGQGPKLLIQFQNNGVVDDSQLPKDRFSAERLKGVDSTLKIQPAKLEDSAVYLCASSGGTGPQLAKNIQYFGAGTRLSVL.

This clonotype was found a few times. The V and J genes are TRBV7-2 and TRBJ2-3, with D perhaps matching TRBD2 (6 bases). Trimming removed 5 bases from V and 3 bases from J, with 12 bases in between. Germline V gives CDR1 SGHTA, CDR2 FQGNSA. The CDR3 is 14 residues long. CDR3 region: CASSRLSGTDTQYF. The CDR3 DNA follows: TGTGCCAGCAGCCGTTTGAGCGGGACAGATACGCAGTATTTT.

V is TRBV11-1 and J is TRBJ2-1; the D call may be TRBD1 or TRBD2 (6 bases each). Germline V gene sequence: CDR1 SGHAT, CDR2 FQDESV (reference sequence). The CDR3 consists of 15 residues. V dropped 6 bases and J dropped 8 bases, with 20 bases sitting between them. CDR3 bases: TGTGCCAGCAGTCTTAGGGGGGCCCGGGAAGATGAGCAGTTCTTC. It specifies CASSLRGAREDEQFF.

This clonotype was detected only a few times. V gene TRBV29-1 combines with J gene TRBJ2-5; perhaps TRBD2 as D (6 bases). Germline CDR1 reads SQVTM; CDR2 reads ANQGSEA. CDR3 length: 12 residues. V lost 6 bases and J 5 bases, leaving 13 bases between the germline ends. The DNA of the CDR3 is TGCAGCGTGGAACGGGGGAGCGAGACCCAGTACTTC. Translating gives CSVERGSETQYF.

This clonotype was picked up a small number of times. The gene calls are TRBV20-1 and TRBJ1-5; D is perhaps TRBD1 (5 bases). Looked up from germline, CDR1 is DFQATT and CDR2 is SNEGSKA (reference sequence). This CDR3 has 14 residues. V lost 6 bases and J 2 bases, leaving 14 bases between the germline ends. The CDR3 reads CSAIGQSGNQPQHF. The CDR3 nucleotides are TGCAGTGCCATAGGACAATCGGGCAATCAGCCCCAGCATTTT.

This clonotype has more than one count but fewer than ten. The chain has TRBV5-1 and TRBJ2-1, with 9 bases that match TRBD1. V trimming: 4 bases; J trimming: 9 bases; junction bases outside the gene matches: 14. CDR1 and CDR2 from the germline V gene are SGHRS and YFSETQ. CDR3 size: 16 residues. CDR3 DNA: TGCGCCAGCAGCCACGGGACAGGGACCCTGGCGGCTGAGCAGTTCTTC. Residues: CASSHGTGTLAAEQFF.

In this sample, this clonotype turned up a few times. The rearrangement joins TRBV12-3 or TRBV12-4 to TRBJ2-3; D is unresolved. This CDR3 comprises 14 residues. V shed 1 base and J shed 2 bases, with 7 bases lying between them. Here the CDR3 reads CASSLGRFTDTQYF. Written as DNA, the CDR3 is TGTGCCAGCAGTTTAGGGCGATTCACAGATACGCAGTATTTT.

The chain joins TRBV4-2 to TRBJ2-1; D gene uncertain. The CDR3 runs to 12 residues. CDR1 and CDR2 from the germline V gene are LGHNA and YNFKEQ. Trimming cost V 5 bases and J 10 bases, with 12 bases left between them. CDR3 loop: CASSSLLIEQFF. CDR3 sequence (DNA): TGTGCCAGCAGCTCTTTACTAATAGAGCAGTTCTTC.

The chain has TRBV5-7 and TRBJ1-5, with a possible D match to TRBD1 (5 bases). TRBV5-7 is given ORF status, its function remaining uncertain. The CDR3 covers 21 residues. Trimming left V 1 base short and J 0 bases short, with 26 bases between. The CDR3 is CASSLPGPMPYIRYSNQPQHF. DNA for the CDR3: TGTGCCAGCAGCTTGCCGGGACCCATGCCCTACATTCGATATAGCAATCAGCCCCAGCATTTT.

This clonotype appeared many times. The chain combines TRBV20-1 with TRBJ1-1; a weak D match, TRBD1 (6 bases). V was shortened by 6 bases and J by 3 bases, with 14 bases between the two germline ends. This CDR3 contains 13 residues. CDR1 and CDR2 from the germline V gene are DFQATT and SNEGSKA (reference sequence). Here the CDR3 reads CSAGDTLDTEAFF. The CDR3 DNA follows: TGCAGTGCAGGGGACACCCTTGACACTGAAGCTTTCTTT.

The chain couples TRBV7-3 to TRBJ2-2; possibly TRBD2 for D (6 bases). The length of the CDR3 is 15 residues. The V gene lost 2 bases and the J gene lost 4 bases, with 11 bases spanning the gap. CDR1 SGHTA and CDR2 FQGTGA come from the germline V gene. In nucleotides, the CDR3 is TGTGCCAGCAGCTTATACGGGAGCGGCACCGGGGAGCTGTTTTTT. As protein: CASSLYGSGTGELFF.